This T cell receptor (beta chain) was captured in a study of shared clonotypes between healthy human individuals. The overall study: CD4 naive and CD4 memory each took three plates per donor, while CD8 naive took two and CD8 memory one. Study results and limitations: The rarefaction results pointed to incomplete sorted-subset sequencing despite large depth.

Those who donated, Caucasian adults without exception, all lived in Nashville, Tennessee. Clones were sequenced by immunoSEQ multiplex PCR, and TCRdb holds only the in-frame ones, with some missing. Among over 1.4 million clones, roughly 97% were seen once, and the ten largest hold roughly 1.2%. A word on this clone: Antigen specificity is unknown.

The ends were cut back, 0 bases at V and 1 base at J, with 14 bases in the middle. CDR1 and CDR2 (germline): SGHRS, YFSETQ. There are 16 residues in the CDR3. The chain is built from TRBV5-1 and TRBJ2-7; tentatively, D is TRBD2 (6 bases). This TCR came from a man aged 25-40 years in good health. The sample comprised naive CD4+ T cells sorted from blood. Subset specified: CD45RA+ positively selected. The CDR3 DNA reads TGCGCCAGCAGCTTGGGCAGACGGGGGTTATCCTACGAGCAGTACTTC. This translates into CASSLGRRGLSYEQYF.